The 10 T cell receptor beta chains below all came from one sample that was sequenced in a study of PD-1 blockade in mismatch repair-deficient tumors. The data were produced by immunoSEQ multiplex PCR, yet TCRdb's version contains in-frame clones alone and is incomplete. The profile shows about 38,000 clones, roughly three quarters of them singletons. The material was peripheral blood, obtained 4 weeks after starting pembrolizumab. These receptors all stem from an adult with mismatch repair-deficient cancer.

Concerning this clone itself: At one of its ends the junction is not consistent with the germline gene, which may arise from a read error. CDR3 DNA: TGTGCCTGGAGTGATAGGGCTAGCGGTACCCATTTC. It encodes CAWSDRASGTHF. The chain uses TRBV30 and TRBJ2-4, with 7 bases fitting TRBD2. The CDR3 contains 12 residues. Germline assignment: CDR1 GTSNPN and CDR2 SVGIG (reference sequence).

The chain carries TRBV6-6 and TRBJ2-2, with D possibly called TRBD1 or TRBD2 (5 bases each). V was shortened by 4 bases and J by 6 bases, with 9 bases between the two germline ends. CDR1 MNHNY and CDR2 SVGAGI come from the germline V gene (reference sequence). This CDR3 has 13 amino acids. In nucleotides, the CDR3 is TGTGCCAGCAGTTCCAGGGACGCCGGGGAGCTGTTTTTT. Protein sequence: CASSSRDAGELFF.

This rearrangement joins TRBV29-1 to TRBJ2-1; 14 nucleotides align to TRBD2. The germline CDR1 and CDR2 sequences are SQVTM and ANQGSEA. Trimming cost V 1 base and J 6 bases; bases outside gene matches: 2. The CDR3 totals 15 residues. CDR3 nucleotide sequence: TGCAGCGTTGAAGCTGGGACTAGCGGGAGCAATGAGCAGTTCTTC. It is translated as CSVEAGTSGSNEQFF.

Remarks on this clone: One end of the junction fails to match germline, which may point to a read error. The chain has TRBV7-7 and TRBJ2-5; the D is unclear. This CDR3 is 13 amino acids long. CDR1 and CDR2 (germline): SSHAT, FNYEAQ (reference sequence). The CDR3 here is CASSLGYQETQYF. The CDR3 bases are TGTGCTAGCAGCTTGGGGTACCAAGAGACCCAGTACTTC. Based on the CDR3 plus reference TRBV7-7 and TRBJ2-5, the full variable domain is GAGVSQSPRYKVTKRGQDVTLRCDPISSHATLYWYQQALGQGPEFLTYFNYEAQPDKSGLPSDRFSAERPEGSISTLTIQRTEQRDSAMYRCASSLGYQETQYFGPGTRLLVL.

The rearrangement links TRBV6-1 to TRBJ1-4; the D gene is possibly TRBD1 (5 bases). This CDR3 has 13 residues. The V end was cut by 8 bases, the J end by 5 bases, with 12 bases between. CDR1 is MNHNS and CDR2 is SASEGT in the germline V gene. Written as DNA, the CDR3 is TGTGCCAGCTCCGGGACGTGGAATGAAAAACTGTTTTTT. Translation: CASSGTWNEKLFF.

The chain carries TRBV5-1 and TRBJ2-2, with D possibly matching TRBD1 (6 bases). The CDR3 consists of 13 residues. Trimming removed 5 bases from V and 7 bases from J, with 12 bases in between. CDR1 and CDR2 from the germline V gene are SGHRS and YFSETQ. The CDR3 sequence: CASSLLQGGELFF. The CDR3 bases are TGCGCCAGCAGTTTGTTACAGGGCGGGGAGCTGTTTTTT. The entire variable domain, with the rest obtained from reference TRBV5-1 and TRBJ2-2, is as follows: KAGVTQTPRYLIKTRGQQVTLSCSPISGHRSVSWYQQTPGQGLQFLFEYFSETQRNKGNFPGRFSGRQFSNSRSEMNVSTLELGDSALYLCASSLLQGGELFFGEGSRLTVL.

The chain is built from TRBV7-9 and TRBJ2-6; D not certain. The CDR3 runs to 15 residues. Germline-derived CDR1 and CDR2 are SEHNR and FQNEAQ (reference sequence). Trimming removed 5 bases from V and 2 bases from J, with 10 bases in between. CDR3 sequence (DNA): TGTGCCAGCAGCCCAGACTTGACTGGGGCCAACGTCCTGACTTTC. Protein sequence: CASSPDLTGANVLTF.

The chain employs TRBV10-3 and TRBJ1-1; D is possibly TRBD1 (5 bases). V was clipped by 5 bases and J by 6 bases, with 10 bases between them. Germline assignment: CDR1 ENHRY and CDR2 SYGVKD. This CDR3 has 12 residues. CDR3 sequence (DNA): TGTGCCATCAGTCCAGGGTACCCTGAAGCTTTCTTT. Protein: CAISPGYPEAFF.

The gene calls are TRBV9 and TRBJ2-2, with TRBD2 matching over 10 bases. J lost 1 base, V lost 4 bases, and 4 bases had no gene match. The germline V gene encodes CDR1 SGDLS and CDR2 YYNGEE. This CDR3 is built from 16 residues. CDR3 sequence: CASSPPSGGNTGELFF. CDR3 nucleotides: TGTGCCAGCAGCCCACCTAGCGGGGGGAACACCGGGGAGCTGTTTTTT.

V is TRBV4-3 and J is TRBJ2-2; 14 positions agree with TRBD2. The CDR3 covers 20 residues. The V and J ends lost 4 bases and 4 bases, in that order; junction bases with no gene match: 14. Germline CDR1 reads LGHNA; CDR2 reads YSLEER. CDR3 bases: TGCGCCAGCAGCCCGACTAGCGGGAGGGCCAAGTCAGAGGGCACCGGGGAGCTGTTTTTT. Protein product: CASSPTSGRAKSEGTGELFF.